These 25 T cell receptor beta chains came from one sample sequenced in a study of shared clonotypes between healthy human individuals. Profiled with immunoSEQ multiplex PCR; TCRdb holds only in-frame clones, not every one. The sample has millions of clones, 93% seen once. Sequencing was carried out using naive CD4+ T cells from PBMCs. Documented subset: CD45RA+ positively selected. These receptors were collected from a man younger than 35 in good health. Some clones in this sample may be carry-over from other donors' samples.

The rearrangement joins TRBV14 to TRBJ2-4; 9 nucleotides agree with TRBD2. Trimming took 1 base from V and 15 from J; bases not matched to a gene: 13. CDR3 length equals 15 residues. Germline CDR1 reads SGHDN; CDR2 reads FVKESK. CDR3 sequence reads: CASSQAGGTSGYAYF. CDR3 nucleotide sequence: TGTGCCAGCAGCCAAGCGGGGGGTACTAGCGGGTATGCGTACTTC. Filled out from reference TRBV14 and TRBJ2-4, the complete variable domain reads EAGVTQFPSHSVIEKGQTVTLRCDPISGHDNLYWYRRVMGKEIKFLLHFVKESKQDESGMPNNRFLAERTGGTYSTLKVQPAELEDSGVYFCASSQAGGTSGYAYFGAGTRLSVL.

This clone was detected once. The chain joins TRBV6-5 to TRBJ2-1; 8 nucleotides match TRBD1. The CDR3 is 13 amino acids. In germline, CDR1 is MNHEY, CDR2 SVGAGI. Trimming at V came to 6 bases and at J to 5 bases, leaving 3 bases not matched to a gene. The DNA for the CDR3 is TGTGCCAGCAGCCCCAGGGGGCACAATGAGCAGTTCTTC. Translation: CASSPRGHNEQFF.

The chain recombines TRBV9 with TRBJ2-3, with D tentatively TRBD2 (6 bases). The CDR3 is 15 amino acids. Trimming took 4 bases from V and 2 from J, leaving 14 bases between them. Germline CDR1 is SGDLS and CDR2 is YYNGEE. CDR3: CASSPIGTYTDTQYF. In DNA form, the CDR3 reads TGTGCCAGCAGCCCGATAGGGACTTACACAGATACGCAGTATTTT. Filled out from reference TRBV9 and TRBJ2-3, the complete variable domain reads DSGVTQTPKHLITATGQRVTLRCSPRSGDLSVYWYQQSLDQGLQFLIQYYNGEERAKGNILERFSAQQFPDLHSELNLSSLELGDSALYFCASSPIGTYTDTQYFGPGTRLTVL.

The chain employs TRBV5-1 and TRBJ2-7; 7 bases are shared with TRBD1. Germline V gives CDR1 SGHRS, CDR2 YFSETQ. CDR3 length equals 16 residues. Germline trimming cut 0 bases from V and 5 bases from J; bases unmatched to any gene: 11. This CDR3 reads CASSLVPGQGDDEQYF. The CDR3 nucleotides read TGCGCCAGCAGCTTGGTGCCTGGGCAGGGGGATGACGAGCAGTACTTC.

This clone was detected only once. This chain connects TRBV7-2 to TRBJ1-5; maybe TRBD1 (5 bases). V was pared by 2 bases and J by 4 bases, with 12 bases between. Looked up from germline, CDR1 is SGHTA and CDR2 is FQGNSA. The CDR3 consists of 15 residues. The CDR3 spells CASSLNGAGNQPQHF. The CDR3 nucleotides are TGTGCCAGCAGCTTAAATGGGGCAGGGAATCAGCCCCAGCATTTT.

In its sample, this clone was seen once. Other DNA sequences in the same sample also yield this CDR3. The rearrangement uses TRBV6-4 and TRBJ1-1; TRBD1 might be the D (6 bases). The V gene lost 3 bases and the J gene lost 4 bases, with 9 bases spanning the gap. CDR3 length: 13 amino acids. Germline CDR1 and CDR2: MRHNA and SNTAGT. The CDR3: CASSEARGTEAFF. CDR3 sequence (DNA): TGTGCCAGCAGTGAAGCCAGGGGCACTGAAGCTTTCTTT.

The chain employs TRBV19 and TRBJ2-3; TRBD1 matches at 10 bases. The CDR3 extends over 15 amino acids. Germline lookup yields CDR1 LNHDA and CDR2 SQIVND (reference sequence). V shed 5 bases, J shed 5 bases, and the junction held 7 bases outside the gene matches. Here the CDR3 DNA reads TGTGCCAGTAGTGTGAAGACAGGGGGCTTAGATACGCAGTATTTT. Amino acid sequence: CASSVKTGGLDTQYF.

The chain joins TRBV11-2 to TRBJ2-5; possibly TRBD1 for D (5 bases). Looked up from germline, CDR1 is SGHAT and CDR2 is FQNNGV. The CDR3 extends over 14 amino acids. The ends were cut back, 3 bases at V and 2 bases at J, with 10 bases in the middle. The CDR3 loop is CASSFATAQETQYF. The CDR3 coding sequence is TGTGCCAGCAGCTTCGCGACAGCACAAGAGACCCAGTACTTC.

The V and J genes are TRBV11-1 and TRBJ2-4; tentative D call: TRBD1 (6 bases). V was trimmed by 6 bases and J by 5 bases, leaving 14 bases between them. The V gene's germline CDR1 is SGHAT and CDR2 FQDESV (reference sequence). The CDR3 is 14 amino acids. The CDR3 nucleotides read TGTGCCAGCAGTTTCCAGGGGTACCAAAACATTCAGTACTTC. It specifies CASSFQGYQNIQYF. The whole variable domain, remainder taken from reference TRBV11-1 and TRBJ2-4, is EAEVAQSPRYKITEKSQAVAFWCDPISGHATLYWYRQILGQGPELLVQFQDESVVDDSQLPKDRFSAERLKGVDSTLKIQPAELGDSAMYLCASSFQGYQNIQYFGAGTRLSVL.

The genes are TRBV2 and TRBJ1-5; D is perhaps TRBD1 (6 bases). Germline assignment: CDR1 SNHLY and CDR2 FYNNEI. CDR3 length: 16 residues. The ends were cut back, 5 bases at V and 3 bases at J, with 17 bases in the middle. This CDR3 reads CASSRTAGHTNQPQHF. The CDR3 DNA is TGTGCCAGCAGTAGGACAGCCGGCCATACCAATCAGCCCCAGCATTTT.

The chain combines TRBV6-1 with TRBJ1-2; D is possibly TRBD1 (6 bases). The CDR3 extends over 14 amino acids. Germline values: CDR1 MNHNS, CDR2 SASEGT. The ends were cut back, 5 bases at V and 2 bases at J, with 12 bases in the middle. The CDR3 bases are TGTGCCAGCAGTCTCCACAGGGCAAACTATGGCTACACCTTC. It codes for CASSLHRANYGYTF.

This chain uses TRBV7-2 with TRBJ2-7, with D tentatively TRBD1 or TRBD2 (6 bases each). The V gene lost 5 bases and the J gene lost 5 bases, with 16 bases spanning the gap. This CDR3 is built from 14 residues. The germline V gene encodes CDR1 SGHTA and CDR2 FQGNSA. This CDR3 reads CASSGGGTSDEQYF. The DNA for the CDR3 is TGTGCCAGCAGCGGAGGGGGGACGTCGGACGAGCAGTACTTC.

The CDR3 protein is CASSELYWAPNQPQHF. The DNA of the CDR3 is TGTGCCAGCAGCGAACTGTACTGGGCCCCAAATCAGCCCCAGCATTTT. The V call is TRBV5-8, the J call TRBJ1-5, with D hard to call. CDR3 length: 16 amino acids. Between the trimmed V and J ends, which lost 4 bases and 4 bases, there was a span of 18 bases. Germline CDR1 is SGHTS and CDR2 is YDEGEE. The full variable domain, completed using reference TRBV5-8 and TRBJ1-5, is EAGVTQSPTHLIKTRGQQATLRCSPISGHTSVYWYQQALGLGLQFLLWYDEGEERNRGNFPPRFSGRQFPNYSSELNVNALELEDSALYLCASSELYWAPNQPQHFGDGTRLSIL.

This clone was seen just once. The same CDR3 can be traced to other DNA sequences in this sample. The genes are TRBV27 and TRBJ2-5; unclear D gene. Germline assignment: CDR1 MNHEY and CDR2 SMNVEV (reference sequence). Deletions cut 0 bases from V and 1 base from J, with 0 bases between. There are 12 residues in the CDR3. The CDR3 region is CASSLSQETQYF. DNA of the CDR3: TGTGCCAGCAGTTTATCCCAAGAGACCCAGTACTTC.

The CDR3 loop reads CASSVEDDQPQHF. The CDR3 nucleotides read TGTGCCAGCAGCGTAGAGGACGATCAGCCCCAGCATTTT. The chain combines TRBV9 with TRBJ1-5; D remains unclear. CDR3 length equals 13 residues. V shed 0 bases and J shed 5 bases, with 6 bases lying between them. In germline, CDR1 is SGDLS, CDR2 YYNGEE. The complete variable domain, with remaining parts taken from reference TRBV9 and TRBJ1-5, reads DSGVTQTPKHLITATGQRVTLRCSPRSGDLSVYWYQQSLDQGLQFLIQYYNGEERAKGNILERFSAQQFPDLHSELNLSSLELGDSALYFCASSVEDDQPQHFGDGTRLSIL.

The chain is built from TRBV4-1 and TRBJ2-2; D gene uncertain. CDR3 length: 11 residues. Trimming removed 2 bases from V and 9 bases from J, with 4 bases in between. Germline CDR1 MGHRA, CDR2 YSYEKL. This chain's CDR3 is CASSQFRELFF. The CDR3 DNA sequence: TGCGCCAGCAGCCAATTCCGGGAGCTGTTTTTT.

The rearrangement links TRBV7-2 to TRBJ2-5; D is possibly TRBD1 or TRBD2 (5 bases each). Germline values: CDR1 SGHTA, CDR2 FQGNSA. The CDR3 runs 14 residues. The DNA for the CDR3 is TGTGCTTCGGGACGGGGTACAACGATAGAGACCCAGTACTTC. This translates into CASGRGTTIETQYF. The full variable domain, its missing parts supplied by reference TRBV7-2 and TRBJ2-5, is GAGVSQSPSNKVTEKGKDVELRCDPISGHTALYWYRQSLGQGLEFLIYFQGNSAPDKSGLPSDRFSAERTGGSVSTLTIQRTQQEDSAVYLCASGRGTTIETQYFGPGTRLLVL.

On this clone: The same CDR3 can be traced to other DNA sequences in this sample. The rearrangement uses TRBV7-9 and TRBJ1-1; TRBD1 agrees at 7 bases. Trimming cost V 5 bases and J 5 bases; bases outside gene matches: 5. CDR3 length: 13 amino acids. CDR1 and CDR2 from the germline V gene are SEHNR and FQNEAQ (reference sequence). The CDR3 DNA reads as TGTGCCAGCAGCCGCGGGACAGCAACTGAAGCTTTCTTT. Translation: CASSRGTATEAFF.

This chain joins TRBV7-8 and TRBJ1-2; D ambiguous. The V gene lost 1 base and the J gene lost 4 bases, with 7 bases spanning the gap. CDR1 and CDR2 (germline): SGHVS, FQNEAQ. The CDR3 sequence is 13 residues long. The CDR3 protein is CASSLGLGYGYTF. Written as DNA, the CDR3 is TGTGCCAGCAGCTTAGGTTTGGGCTATGGCTACACCTTC.

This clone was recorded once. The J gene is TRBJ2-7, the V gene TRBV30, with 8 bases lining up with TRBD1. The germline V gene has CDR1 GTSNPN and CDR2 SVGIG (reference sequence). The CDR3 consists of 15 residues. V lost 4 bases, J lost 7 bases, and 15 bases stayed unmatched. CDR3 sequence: CAWTQPSGRGQEQYF. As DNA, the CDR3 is TGTGCCTGGACACAACCGAGCGGCAGGGGGCAAGAGCAGTACTTC.

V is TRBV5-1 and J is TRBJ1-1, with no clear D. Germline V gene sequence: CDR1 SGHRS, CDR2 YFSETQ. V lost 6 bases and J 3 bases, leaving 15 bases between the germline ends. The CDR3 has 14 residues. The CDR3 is CASTTAVGYTEAFF. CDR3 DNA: TGCGCCAGCACCACCGCCGTAGGATACACTGAAGCTTTCTTT.

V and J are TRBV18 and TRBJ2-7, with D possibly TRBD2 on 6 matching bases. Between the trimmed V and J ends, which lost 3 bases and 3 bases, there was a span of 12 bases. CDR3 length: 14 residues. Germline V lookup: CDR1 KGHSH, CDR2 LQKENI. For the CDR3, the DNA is TGTGCCAGCTCACCCGGAGAGGGACTCTACGAGCAGTACTTC. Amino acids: CASSPGEGLYEQYF.

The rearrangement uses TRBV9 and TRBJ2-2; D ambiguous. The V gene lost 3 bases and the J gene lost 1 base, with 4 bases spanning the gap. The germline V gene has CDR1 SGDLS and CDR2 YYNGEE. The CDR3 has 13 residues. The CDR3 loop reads CASSGGNTGELFF. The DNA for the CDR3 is TGTGCCAGCAGCGGCGGGAACACCGGGGAGCTGTTTTTT.

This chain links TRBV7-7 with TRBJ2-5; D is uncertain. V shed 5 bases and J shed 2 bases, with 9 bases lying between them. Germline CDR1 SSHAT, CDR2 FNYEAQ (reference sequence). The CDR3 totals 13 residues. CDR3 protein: CASSPGKQETQYF. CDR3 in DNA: TGTGCCAGCAGCCCTGGCAAACAAGAGACCCAGTACTTC.

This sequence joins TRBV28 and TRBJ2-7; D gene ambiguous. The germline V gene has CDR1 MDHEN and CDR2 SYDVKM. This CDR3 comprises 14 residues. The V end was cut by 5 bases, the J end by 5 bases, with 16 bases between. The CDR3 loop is CASSRSLPRNEQYF. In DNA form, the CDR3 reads TGTGCCAGCAGTCGGTCCCTACCGAGGAACGAGCAGTACTTC.